The 16 T cell receptor beta chains listed next were all sequenced from one sample in a study of beta chain features in type 1 diabetes. The sequenced template was cDNA made from the entire isolated RNA. Sequencing used immunoSEQ multiplex PCR; TCRdb keeps in-frame clones, though not all of them. The sample has 350,000 to 450,000 clones; about 15% are singletons. Sequencing was carried out using naive CD4+ T cells from blood. These receptors all come from a woman younger than 35 in good health.

This clone was found a few times. This sequence joins TRBV7-9 and TRBJ2-5; possible D gene TRBD1, 5 bases. The V gene lost 6 bases and the J gene lost 9 bases, with 14 bases spanning the gap. The CDR3 consists of 12 residues. CDR1 SEHNR and CDR2 FQNEAQ come from the germline V gene (reference sequence). CDR3: CASSSTEFPQYF. CDR3 coding DNA: TGTGCCAGCAGTTCGACAGAGTTTCCCCAGTACTTC.

This rearrangement joins TRBV2 to TRBJ2-1; D is possibly TRBD1 (5 bases). Trimming pared 0 bases from V and 15 bases from J, leaving 12 bases between. The CDR3 covers 12 residues. Germline-derived CDR1 and CDR2 are SNHLY and FYNNEI. The CDR3 bases are TGTGCCAGCAGTGAAGCGCCGCAGGGTTGGTTCTTC. It specifies CASSEAPQGWFF.

In its sample, this clone was seen a few times. The chain has TRBV7-6 and TRBJ2-1; 8 nucleotides agree with TRBD2. The ends lost 4 bases at V and 8 bases at J; junction bases unmatched: 4. The germline CDR1 and CDR2 sequences are SGHVS and FNYEAQ. The CDR3 loop spans 13 amino acids. The CDR3 sequence is CASSSRTSHEQFF. The CDR3 DNA is TGTGCCAGCAGCTCCCGGACTAGCCATGAGCAGTTCTTC.

This sequence joins TRBV5-1 and TRBJ2-7; 8 bases match TRBD2. The V gene end was trimmed by 0 bases and the J gene end by 2 bases; junction bases not matched to a gene: 7. CDR3 length: 16 amino acids. Per the germline V gene, CDR1 is SGHRS and CDR2 is YFSETQ. CDR3 protein: CASSLGPEAGAYEQYF. The DNA of the CDR3 is TGCGCCAGCAGCTTGGGCCCAGAAGCGGGAGCCTACGAGCAGTACTTC.

The chain carries TRBV27 and TRBJ2-2, with TRBD2 matching 10 bases. The trim removed 5 bases at V and 6 bases at J, leaving 3 bases unmatched. CDR1 is MNHEY, CDR2 SMNVEV, per germline (reference sequence). The CDR3 has 14 residues. As DNA, the CDR3 is TGTGCCAGCAGTCCAGCGGGAGGGGCCGGGGAGCTGTTTTTT. It codes for CASSPAGGAGELFF.

This clone was seen only a few times. The gene calls are TRBV29-1 and TRBJ2-5, with 12 bases aligning to TRBD2. Germline V gives CDR1 SQVTM, CDR2 ANQGSEA. This CDR3 spans 16 amino acids. Trimming removed 4 bases from V and 0 bases from J; junction bases left unmatched: 6. Written as DNA, the CDR3 is TGCAGCGTTGGGTCTTGGACTAGCGGGAACCAAGAGACCCAGTACTTC. Protein: CSVGSWTSGNQETQYF.

The J gene is TRBJ2-3, the V gene TRBV2, with 9 bases fitting TRBD2. Germline CDR1 and CDR2: SNHLY and FYNNEI. The ends lost 1 base at V and 5 bases at J; junction bases unmatched: 7. The CDR3 runs to 16 residues. CDR3: CASSEGLAGTQDTQYF. CDR3 sequence (DNA): TGTGCCAGCAGTGAAGGGCTAGCGGGAACCCAAGATACGCAGTATTTT. Looking up the rest from reference TRBV2 and TRBJ2-3 gives the full variable domain: EPEVTQTPSHQVTQMGQEVILRCVPISNHLYFYWYRQILGQKVEFLVSFYNNEISEKSEIFDDQFSVERPDGSNFTLKIRSTKLEDSAMYFCASSEGLAGTQDTQYFGPGTRLTVL.

The gene calls are TRBV11-2 and TRBJ2-3, with 9 nucleotides matching TRBD1. The CDR3 runs to 15 residues. V was clipped by 2 bases and J by 6 bases; unmatched bases: 6. Per germline, CDR1 SGHAT and CDR2 FQNNGV. The CDR3 DNA is TGTGCCAGCAGCTTAAGACAGGGGGAGTGGGATACGCAGTATTTT. Translating it yields CASSLRQGEWDTQYF. Using reference TRBV11-2 and TRBJ2-3 for the parts outside the CDR3, the full variable domain is EAGVAQSPRYKIIEKRQSVAFWCNPISGHATLYWYQQILGQGPKLLIQFQNNGVVDDSQLPKDRFSAERLKGVDSTLKIQPAKLEDSAVYLCASSLRQGEWDTQYFGPGTRLTVL.

This rearrangement joins TRBV19 to TRBJ2-1, with 8 bases that match TRBD2. The CDR3 is made up of 14 amino acids. Looked up from germline, CDR1 is LNHDA and CDR2 is SQIVND (reference sequence). Trimming at V came to 3 bases and at J to 4 bases, leaving 2 bases not matched to a gene. The CDR3 DNA is TGTGCCAGTAGTATCAGCGGGAGTTACAATGAGCAGTTCTTC. Encoded protein: CASSISGSYNEQFF.

This clone was picked up a small number of times. The chain uses TRBV15 and TRBJ1-5; D is uncertain. V lost 1 base and J lost 7, with 11 bases in between. The V gene's germline CDR1 is LNHNV and CDR2 YYDKDF (reference sequence). The CDR3 loop spans 14 amino acids. The CDR3, as DNA: TGTGCCACCAGCAGAGGAGGGATACAGCAGCCCCAGCATTTT. Protein product: CATSRGGIQQPQHF.

In this sample, this clone turned up once. The CDR3: CASSFDRAYYEQYF. CDR3 sequence (DNA): TGTGCCAGCAGCTTCGACAGGGCCTACTACGAGCAGTACTTC. The chain combines TRBV7-2 with TRBJ2-7; TRBD1 aligns across 7 bases. V was clipped by 3 bases and J by 3 bases; unmatched bases: 5. The CDR3 is 14 amino acids. Germline values: CDR1 SGHTA, CDR2 FQGNSA.

This sequence joins TRBV19 and TRBJ2-3; D is perhaps TRBD1 (5 bases). V lost 6 bases and J 0 bases, leaving 13 bases between the germline ends. This CDR3 spans 15 amino acids. The germline V gene encodes CDR1 LNHDA and CDR2 SQIVND (reference sequence). CDR3 sequence (DNA): TGTGCCAGTAGACCGCAGCAGGGAAGCACAGATACGCAGTATTTT. It codes for CASRPQQGSTDTQYF.

This clone was seen more than once but under ten times. The genes are TRBV30 and TRBJ2-7; no reliable D call. The V gene's germline CDR1 is GTSNPN and CDR2 SVGIG (reference sequence). Between the trimmed V and J ends, which lost 4 bases and 0 bases, there was a span of 10 bases. The length of the CDR3 is 13 residues. The chain's CDR3 is CAWNEASSYEQYF. For the CDR3, the DNA is TGTGCCTGGAACGAGGCTAGCTCCTACGAGCAGTACTTC.

This clone was seen more than once but under ten times. The V and J genes are TRBV30 and TRBJ1-2; D may be TRBD1 (6 bases). The ends were cut back, 8 bases at V and 4 bases at J, with 17 bases in the middle. Germline CDR1 GTSNPN, CDR2 SVGIG (reference sequence). The CDR3 spans 13 residues. The CDR3 DNA sequence: TGTGCCCGCAGCTGGGGGCTGGGCTATGGCTACACCTTC. As protein: CARSWGLGYGYTF.

The V gene is TRBV5-1, the J gene TRBJ1-1; 9 bases are shared with TRBD1. This CDR3 is 16 amino acids long. With V trimmed by 3 bases and J by 1 base, 7 bases remained unmatched. Germline-derived CDR1 and CDR2 are SGHRS and YFSETQ. The CDR3 region has the DNA TGCGCCAGCAGCTACCTATCGACAGGGGGGAACACTGAAGCTTTCTTT. It encodes CASSYLSTGGNTEAFF.

This clone occurred a few times. The chain uses TRBV30 and TRBJ1-1; tentatively, D is TRBD1 (5 bases). The CDR3 spans 15 residues. Trimming stripped 4 bases from V and 3 bases from J, with 18 bases between. From germline, CDR1 is GTSNPN and CDR2 SVGIG (reference sequence). DNA of the CDR3: TGTGCCTGGACAATTCCAGGGCGGGGAGACACTGAAGCTTTCTTT. As protein: CAWTIPGRGDTEAFF.